These T cell receptor beta chains were read from a single sample in a study of T cells after posttransplantation cyclophosphamide. Profiled with immunoSEQ multiplex PCR; TCRdb holds only in-frame clones, not every one. This sample carries fewer than 35,000 clones, none of them present only once. The sample comprised PBMCs. Source of these receptors: a woman in her twenties or thirties in good health and a related stem cell transplant donor. Each CDR3 is given with its conserved first and last residue. The order of the fields is J gene, V gene, D gene, clone size, CDR3 protein, CDR3 DNA. The D gene is left open where the match is weak. Expanded clones get a size class; other rows say once, few or many, or leave the size out.

J: TRBJ2-5; V: TRBV12-3/TRBV12-4; D: .; size: .; CDR3: CASSSEETQYF; DNA: TGTGCCAGCAGTTCCGAAGAGACCCAGTACTTC
J: TRBJ2-7; V: TRBV7-8; D: TRBD1; size: many; CDR3: CASSSDRGHEQYF; DNA: TGTGCCAGCAGCTCGGACAGGGGCCACGAGCAGTACTTC
J: TRBJ1-4; V: TRBV30; D: TRBD1; size: many; CDR3: CAWSGGQGRDEKLFF; DNA: TGTGCCTGGAGTGGTGGACAGGGGAGGGATGAAAAACTGTTTTTT
J: TRBJ2-3; V: TRBV5-1; D: .; size: few; CDR3: CASSLDGGPSTDTQYF; DNA: TGCGCCAGCAGCTTGGACGGCGGCCCTAGCACAGATACGCAGTATTTT
J: TRBJ1-6; V: TRBV6-5; D: TRBD1; size: few; CDR3: CASSYEGAKPNSPLHF; DNA: TGTGCCAGCAGTTACGAGGGGGCGAAACCCAATTCACCCCTCCACTTT
J: TRBJ1-2; V: TRBV7-9; D: .; size: .; CDR3: CASSLVPGRGGYTF; DNA: TGTGCCAGCAGCTTAGTTCCAGGGAGAGGTGGCTACACCTTC
J: TRBJ2-1; V: TRBV6-5; D: TRBD2; size: many; CDR3: CASSYSERGFNNEQFF; DNA: TGTGCCAGCAGTTACTCAGAGCGGGGGTTTAACAATGAGCAGTTCTTC
J: TRBJ2-5; V: TRBV5-1; D: TRBD1; size: few; CDR3: CASSADREEETQYF; DNA: TGCGCCAGCAGCGCGGACAGGGAGGAAGAGACCCAGTACTTC
J: TRBJ1-5; V: TRBV6-5; D: .; size: many; CDR3: CASRAGFGNQPQHF; DNA: TGTGCCAGTAGGGCAGGGTTTGGCAATCAGCCCCAGCATTTT
J: TRBJ1-3; V: TRBV4-1; D: TRBD1; size: many; CDR3: CASSQAETGQYGNTIYF; DNA: TGCGCCAGCAGCCAAGCTGAAACGGGACAGTATGGAAACACCATATATTTT
J: TRBJ1-6; V: TRBV19; D: TRBD1; size: .; CDR3: CASSIGGQLNSPLHF; DNA: TGTGCCAGTAGTATAGGGGGACAGCTGAATTCACCCCTCCACTTT
J: TRBJ1-1; V: TRBV18; D: TRBD1; size: many; CDR3: CASSTGGVNTEAFF; DNA: TGTGCCAGCTCTACAGGGGGCGTAAACACTGAAGCTTTCTTT
J: TRBJ1-1; V: TRBV13; D: TRBD1; size: many; CDR3: CASSLDQGAGAEAFF; DNA: TGTGCCAGCAGCTTAGACCAGGGGGCAGGCGCTGAAGCTTTCTTT
J: TRBJ1-2; V: TRBV23-1; D: .; size: few; CDR3: CASSQSRGIVPGYTF; DNA: TGCGCCAGCAGTCAATCTAGGGGGATAGTTCCGGGCTACACCTTC
J: TRBJ2-7; V: TRBV28; D: TRBD2; size: many; CDR3: CASSLLSGGAYEQYF; DNA: TGTGCCAGCAGTTTACTTTCGGGGGGGGCTTACGAGCAGTACTTC
J: TRBJ2-2; V: TRBV11-3; D: .; size: few; CDR3: CASSLDRDTGELFF; DNA: TGTGCCAGCAGCTTAGACAGAGACACCGGGGAGCTGTTTTTT